This TCR beta chain was sequenced during a study of shared clonotypes between healthy human individuals. Splitting of each subset's genomic DNA was done evenly across several immunoSEQ plates. Profiling relied on immunoSEQ multiplex PCR, and the TCRdb table lists in-frame clones only, not all of them. The sample yields some 450,000 clones, roughly four fifths seen once. This CDR3 region has 12 residues. Trimming at V came to 2 bases and at J to 10 bases, leaving 3 bases not matched to a gene. From germline, CDR1 is SGHVS and CDR2 FNYEAQ. The sequence was collected from a woman aged 40 to 50 in good health. Some clones in this sample may be carry-over from other donors' samples. The gene calls are TRBV7-6 and TRBJ2-7; 9 nucleotides line up with TRBD1. Sequencing was performed on PBMCs. CDR3 in amino acids: CASSLPGQGQYF. The CDR3 coding sequence is TGTGCCAGCAGCTTACCGGGACAGGGCCAGTACTTC.